Below are 8 T cell receptor beta chains sequenced from a single sample in a study of radiation and T cells in renal cell carcinoma. The method was immunoSEQ multiplex PCR; TCRdb's version includes in-frame clones alone and lacks a portion of them. The sample yields around 140,000 clones, approximately 82% seen once. Time point given: baseline pretreatment blood. Treatment in this sample: 15 Gy SBRT to primary tumor, nephrectomy 4 weeks later. The sequences come from blood, collected from a patient whose treatment included radiotherapy and nephrectomy. The receptors originated from a woman in her fifties or sixties with renal cell carcinoma.

The chain is built from TRBV9 and TRBJ2-7, with 7 bases fitting TRBD2. Losses at the gene ends were 3 bases for V and 2 bases for J; bases not matched to a gene: 8. The CDR3 runs 15 residues. Per germline, CDR1 SGDLS and CDR2 YYNGEE. The CDR3 region has the DNA TGTGCCAGCAGCGCCTCTAGCGGTAAGACCTACGAGCAGTACTTC. Encoded protein: CASSASSGKTYEQYF.

J is TRBJ2-3 and V is TRBV29-1; a weak D match, TRBD1 (7 bases). Trimming removed 7 bases at V and 2 bases at J, with 16 bases between. The CDR3 covers 14 residues. The germline V gene has CDR1 SQVTM and CDR2 ANQGSEA. CDR3 in DNA: TGCAGCGGGGGGGAGACAGGGAACACAGATACGCAGTATTTT. Translating gives CSGGETGNTDTQYF.

CDR3 nucleotides: TGTGCCAGCAGCTTAGACAGGGAGAACGAGCAGTACTTC. It translates to CASSLDRENEQYF. The gene calls are TRBV7-8 and TRBJ2-7, with D tentatively TRBD1 (6 bases). The CDR3 totals 13 residues. Trimming shortened V by 1 base and J by 5 bases, and 9 bases separated the two germline ends. Germline-derived CDR1 and CDR2 are SGHVS and FQNEAQ.

The chain couples TRBV9 to TRBJ1-3; 8 nucleotides align to TRBD1. The CDR3 contains 16 residues. The J segment lost 2 bases and the V segment lost 4 bases, leaving 8 bases of the junction unmatched. CDR1 is SGDLS, CDR2 YYNGEE, per germline. The CDR3 here is CASSTRTGRPGNTIYF. CDR3 coding DNA: TGTGCCAGCAGCACCCGGACAGGGCGCCCTGGAAACACCATATATTTT.

The rearrangement uses TRBV6-5 and TRBJ2-7, with 7 bases fitting TRBD1. The CDR3 covers 13 residues. CDR1 is MNHEY, CDR2 SVGAGI, per germline. V was clipped by 6 bases and J by 5 bases; unmatched bases: 7. Written as DNA, the CDR3 is TGTGCCAGCAGCTACAGGGGAAGGAACGAGCAGTACTTC. The encoded protein is CASSYRGRNEQYF.

A single count supports this clone. CDR3 amino acids: CASSNRVTVGYTF. The CDR3 nucleotides are TGTGCCAGCAGTAACAGGGTAACAGTTGGCTACACCTTC. V and J are TRBV28 and TRBJ1-2; D perhaps matches TRBD1 (6 bases). CDR3 size: 13 residues. Germline V gene lookup returns CDR1 MDHEN and CDR2 SYDVKM. V lost 5 bases, J lost 7 bases, and 14 bases lay in between.

The CDR3 is CSARGESAFF. In DNA form, the CDR3 reads TGCAGTGCCAGGGGAGAGTCAGCTTTCTTT. The genes are TRBV20-1 and TRBJ1-1, with D maybe TRBD1 (6 bases). The V gene's germline CDR1 is DFQATT and CDR2 SNEGSKA (reference sequence). CDR3 length equals 10 residues. The V and J ends lost 6 bases and 10 bases respectively, with 12 bases between them.

The chain employs TRBV7-8 and TRBJ2-6; D is perhaps TRBD1 (5 bases). The germline V and J ends were trimmed by 4 bases and 2 bases, with 9 bases remaining between them. This CDR3 has 15 amino acids. CDR1 and CDR2 from the germline V gene are SGHVS and FQNEAQ. The CDR3 coding sequence is TGTGCCAGCAGCTCCCCAGGGACTGGGGCCAACGTCCTGACTTTC. It specifies CASSSPGTGANVLTF.